This T cell receptor beta chain was sequenced in a study of T-cell memory formation after mild COVID-19. For the study at large: The TCR clusters were mostly specific to one donor. The study's findings and limits: The second-wave clones peaking on day 37 were not confirmed as SARS-CoV-2-specific. Pre-infection memory held some responding clones, suggesting pre-existing cross-reactive T cells responded.

This clonotype has only a few counts. Its target is not known. MiXCR was run by TCRdb on the 5' RACE reads, yielding one entry per CDR3 protein. The sample has about 400,000 distinct CDR3 sequences, roughly 24% seen once; the top ten hold roughly 8.7%. The CDR3 runs 14 residues. V dropped 2 bases and J dropped 5 bases, with 13 bases sitting between them. The germline CDR1 and CDR2 sequences are SGHKS and YYEKEE (reference sequence). The sequence derives from an adult woman who had mild COVID-19 (a few samples of this study predate the infection). Cell type and time point are not known. The rearrangement uses TRBV5-5 and TRBJ1-2; D gene uncertain. Specimen: PBMCs or a T cell subset sorted from them (not recorded which). The CDR3 loop reads CASSFEEEWYGYTF. In DNA form, the CDR3 reads TGTGCCAGCAGCTTTGAGGAGGAATGGTATGGCTACACCTTC.